The 26 T cell receptor beta chains given below trace back to one sample, sequenced in a study of OX40 agonist ivuxolimab in advanced cancers. Sequencing was performed with immunoSEQ multiplex PCR; in TCRdb, only in-frame clones are kept and a portion is missing. The data contain tens of thousands of clones, about 88% of them singletons. The material was CD4+ or CD8+ T cells sorted from blood, obtained in a trial of the OX40 agonist ivuxolimab. The receptors shown here come from an adult with an advanced solid tumor such as melanoma, head and neck, liver or kidney cancer.

The CDR3 reads CASSPGQGGETQYF. The CDR3 bases are TGTGCCAGCAGTCCGGGACAGGGAGGCGAGACCCAGTACTTC. The chain carries TRBV6-5 and TRBJ2-5; TRBD1 agrees at 9 bases. The CDR3 sequence is 14 residues long. Germline CDR1 and CDR2: MNHEY and SVGAGI. Trimming took 5 bases from V and 5 from J; bases not matched to a gene: 6.

The chain employs TRBV14 and TRBJ2-2; tentatively, D is TRBD2 (7 bases). From germline, CDR1 is SGHDN and CDR2 FVKESK. Trimming removed 6 bases at V and 7 bases at J, with 18 bases between. This CDR3 comprises 15 residues. The CDR3 is CASSPPGGRVGELFF. CDR3 nucleotide sequence: TGTGCCAGCAGTCCCCCCGGGGGGCGAGTCGGGGAGCTGTTTTTT.

The chain couples TRBV5-4 to TRBJ1-2, with a possible D match to TRBD1 (6 bases). Trimming shortened V by 4 bases and J by 1 base, and 14 bases separated the two germline ends. The germline V gene encodes CDR1 SGHNT and CDR2 YYREEE (reference sequence). There are 15 residues in the CDR3. The CDR3 DNA follows: TGTGCCAGCAGCGACCGCGAAGGGGGTAACTATGGCTACACCTTC. Amino acids: CASSDREGGNYGYTF.

The chain links TRBV18 to TRBJ1-6, with 10 bases matching TRBD1. V dropped 3 bases and J dropped 2; count of bases not matched to a gene: 7. In germline, CDR1 is KGHSH, CDR2 LQKENI. The CDR3 runs 18 residues. The CDR3 DNA sequence: TGTGCCAGCTCACCTTCCGGGACAGGGGTCACCTATAATTCACCCCTCCACTTT. Amino acids: CASSPSGTGVTYNSPLHF.

This chain uses TRBV5-1 with TRBJ1-4, with TRBD1 identical over 8 bases. CDR1 SGHRS and CDR2 YFSETQ come from the germline V gene. The junction had 3 bases not matched to a gene; V was cut back by 0 bases and J by 5 bases. The CDR3 is 15 residues long. CDR3 bases: TGCGCCAGCAGCTTGGAACAGGGGGAGAATGAAAAACTGTTTTTT. This translates into CASSLEQGENEKLFF. The full variable domain, completed using reference TRBV5-1 and TRBJ1-4, is KAGVTQTPRYLIKTRGQQVTLSCSPISGHRSVSWYQQTPGQGLQFLFEYFSETQRNKGNFPGRFSGRQFSNSRSEMNVSTLELGDSALYLCASSLEQGENEKLFFGSGTQLSVL.

This clone showed up just a few times. The rearrangement links TRBV11-1 to TRBJ1-1; 7 bases line up with TRBD1. There are 14 residues in the CDR3. Germline V gene sequence: CDR1 SGHAT, CDR2 FQDESV (reference sequence). Losses at the gene ends were 6 bases for V and 1 base for J; bases not matched to a gene: 5. CDR3: CASRWTGPNTEAFF. DNA of the CDR3: TGTGCCAGCAGATGGACAGGCCCGAACACTGAAGCTTTCTTT.

This clone showed up just a few times. V and J are TRBV6-5 and TRBJ1-2, with a weak D call TRBD1 (5 bases). V lost 5 bases and J lost 10, with 17 bases in between. The CDR3 totals 13 residues. Germline CDR1 and CDR2: MNHEY and SVGAGI. The CDR3 protein is CASSPDSPLPYTF. The CDR3 DNA sequence: TGTGCCAGCAGTCCCGACAGCCCTCTGCCCTACACCTTC.

V usage is TRBV5-4 and J usage is TRBJ2-1; 10 bases fit TRBD2. The junction had 4 bases not matched to a gene; V was cut back by 1 base and J by 0 bases. The length of the CDR3 is 17 residues. Germline CDR1 is SGHNT and CDR2 is YYREEE (reference sequence). The CDR3 coding sequence is TGTGCCAGCAGCTTGATTCTAGCGGGGGACTCCTACAATGAGCAGTTCTTC. It yields the protein CASSLILAGDSYNEQFF.

The chain links TRBV6-1 to TRBJ2-1; no definite D call. This CDR3 is 11 amino acids long. V lost 6 bases, J lost 6 bases, and 6 bases lay in between. Per the germline V gene, CDR1 is MNHNS and CDR2 is SASEGT. The CDR3 bases are TGTGCCAGCAGGGGTCGCAATGAGCAGTTCTTC. Its protein is CASRGRNEQFF.

The chain recombines TRBV18 with TRBJ2-3, with D perhaps matching TRBD2 (7 bases). Per germline, CDR1 KGHSH and CDR2 LQKENI. V was trimmed by 6 bases and J by 1 base, leaving 14 bases between them. CDR3 size: 15 residues. The CDR3 is CASSPGAGGTDTQYF. The CDR3 nucleotides read TGTGCCAGCTCCCCAGGGGCGGGAGGCACAGATACGCAGTATTTT.

This rearrangement joins TRBV5-1 to TRBJ1-5, with a tentative D call TRBD1 (6 bases). The V and J ends lost 4 bases and 6 bases respectively, with 20 bases between them. Germline V gene data show CDR1 as SGHRS and CDR2 as YFSETQ. This CDR3 has 16 residues. CDR3 sequence reads: CASSREGTGTGQPQHF. In DNA form, the CDR3 reads TGCGCCAGCAGCCGCGAGGGCACAGGGACGGGTCAGCCCCAGCATTTT.

The CDR3 protein is CASSIGGREETQYF. The CDR3 nucleotides are TGTGCCAGTAGTATCGGTGGGAGGGAAGAGACCCAGTACTTC. The genes are TRBV19 and TRBJ2-5, with 7 bases aligning to TRBD2. V dropped 3 bases and J dropped 3; count of bases not matched to a gene: 4. The CDR3 is 14 amino acids. Germline V gene lookup returns CDR1 LNHDA and CDR2 SQIVND (reference sequence). Full variable domain (outside the CDR3, taken from reference TRBV19 and TRBJ2-5): DGGITQSPKYLFRKEGQNVTLSCEQNLNHDAMYWYRQDPGQGLRLIYYSQIVNDFQKGDIAEGYSVSREKKESFPLTVTSAQKNPTAFYLCASSIGGREETQYFGPGTRLLVL.

The chain joins TRBV5-4 to TRBJ1-6; 8 positions agree with TRBD1. With V trimmed by 4 bases and J by 9 bases, 9 bases remained unmatched. The CDR3 sequence is 15 residues long. Germline CDR1 SGHNT, CDR2 YYREEE (reference sequence). CDR3 in DNA: TGTGCCAGCAGCCAAGGATTAGACAGGGGTTCACCCCTCCACTTT. Translating it yields CASSQGLDRGSPLHF.

V is TRBV11-2 and J is TRBJ1-3, with D maybe TRBD1 (5 bases). Germline loops: CDR1 SGHAT, CDR2 FQNNGV. The CDR3 spans 16 residues. V dropped 6 bases and J dropped 0 bases, with 15 bases sitting between them. The CDR3 coding sequence is TGTGCCAGCAGTCTCTCGGGGGGGTACTCTGGAAACACCATATATTTT. It codes for CASSLSGGYSGNTIYF.

The chain uses TRBV6-1 and TRBJ1-1, with D hard to call. The CDR3 loop spans 13 amino acids. Looked up from germline, CDR1 is MNHNS and CDR2 is SASEGT. Between the trimmed V and J ends, which lost 4 bases and 3 bases, there was a span of 9 bases. This CDR3 reads CASSATAYTEAFF. The CDR3 nucleotides read TGTGCCAGCAGTGCCACGGCCTACACTGAAGCTTTCTTT.

The chain has TRBV6-5 and TRBJ2-5; TRBD2 might be the D (5 bases). Germline loops: CDR1 MNHEY, CDR2 SVGAGI. The CDR3 runs 13 residues. The V and J ends lost 4 bases and 7 bases respectively, with 13 bases between them. The CDR3: CASSSPGEGTQYF. DNA for the CDR3: TGTGCCAGCAGTTCCCCAGGTGAGGGGACCCAGTACTTC.

The chain uses TRBV4-3 and TRBJ2-7; 7 nucleotides match TRBD2. V shed 1 base, J shed 2 bases, and the junction held 2 bases outside the gene matches. The CDR3 sequence is 14 residues long. In germline, CDR1 is LGHNA, CDR2 YSLEER. CDR3 loop: CASSQVSGTYEQYF. The CDR3 region has the DNA TGCGCCAGCAGCCAAGTAAGCGGGACCTACGAGCAGTACTTC.

The chain uses TRBV2 and TRBJ1-3; no clear D gene. The CDR3 spans 14 residues. Germline V lookup: CDR1 SNHLY, CDR2 FYNNEI. V shed 6 bases and J shed 0 bases, with 9 bases lying between them. This CDR3 reads CASSAPSSGNTIYF. The DNA for the CDR3 is TGTGCCAGCAGCGCACCTAGCTCTGGAAACACCATATATTTT. Together with reference TRBV2 and TRBJ1-3, the CDR3 gives the full variable domain: EPEVTQTPSHQVTQMGQEVILRCVPISNHLYFYWYRQILGQKVEFLVSFYNNEISEKSEIFDDQFSVERPDGSNFTLKIRSTKLEDSAMYFCASSAPSSGNTIYFGEGSWLTVV.

This clone is a singleton in its sample. The rearrangement uses TRBV28 and TRBJ1-4, with D maybe TRBD1 (5 bases). There are 15 residues in the CDR3. V lost 5 bases and J lost 1, with 11 bases in between. Germline CDR1 MDHEN, CDR2 SYDVKM. The CDR3 sequence is CASSGLGETNEKLFF. The CDR3 bases are TGTGCCAGCAGTGGACTAGGGGAAACTAATGAAAAACTGTTTTTT.

V and J are TRBV12-5 and TRBJ1-1; maybe TRBD1 (5 bases). The V gene lost 5 bases and the J gene lost 5 bases, with 18 bases spanning the gap. Germline CDR1 reads LGHNT; CDR2 reads FRNRAP. The CDR3 consists of 15 residues. As DNA, the CDR3 is TGTGCTAGTGGTCGGAGTGGGGGATTGGTGACTGAAGCTTTCTTT. It is translated as CASGRSGGLVTEAFF.

This clone was seen only a few times. The chain has TRBV28 and TRBJ1-5; 10 positions agree with TRBD1. The CDR3 is 17 amino acids. With 9 bases clipped from V and 0 bases from J, the junction kept 11 bases outside the gene matches. CDR1 MDHEN and CDR2 SYDVKM come from the germline V gene. CDR3 loop: CARYPGQGLNSNQPQHF. DNA of the CDR3: TGTGCCAGGTATCCGGGACAGGGGCTAAATAGCAATCAGCCCCAGCATTTT.

The rearrangement uses TRBV2 and TRBJ1-5; 8 bases fit TRBD1. CDR1 is SNHLY, CDR2 FYNNEI, per germline. V dropped 4 bases and J dropped 4; count of bases not matched to a gene: 6. The CDR3 loop spans 15 amino acids. CDR3 DNA sequence: TGTGCCAGCAGTGCCAACAGGGGGGCGAATCAGCCCCAGCATTTT. This encodes CASSANRGANQPQHF.

The V call is TRBV7-8, the J call TRBJ1-1, with D possibly matching TRBD1 (5 bases). CDR3 length equals 14 residues. The ends were cut back, 5 bases at V and 8 bases at J, with 18 bases in the middle. Germline V gene data show CDR1 as SGHVS and CDR2 as FQNEAQ. CDR3 amino acids: CASSGLFRDVEAFF. The CDR3 DNA reads TGTGCCAGCAGCGGACTTTTTCGGGACGTAGAAGCTTTCTTT. Based on the CDR3 plus reference TRBV7-8 and TRBJ1-1, the full variable domain is GAGVSQSPRYKVAKRGQDVALRCDPISGHVSLFWYQQALGQGPEFLTYFQNEAQLDKSGLPSDRFFAERPEGSVSTLKIQRTQQEDSAVYLCASSGLFRDVEAFFGQGTRLTVV.

The table lists this clone with a count of one. The J gene is TRBJ1-3, the V gene TRBV5-1; 9 positions agree with TRBD1. The J segment lost 0 bases and the V segment lost 2 bases, leaving 9 bases of the junction unmatched. CDR3 length: 18 residues. The germline CDR1 and CDR2 sequences are SGHRS and YFSETQ. Here the CDR3 reads CASSFSLGTGSSGNTIYF. The CDR3 DNA reads as TGCGCCAGCAGCTTTTCGCTCGGGACAGGGAGCTCTGGAAACACCATATATTTT.

The chain recombines TRBV10-1 with TRBJ2-3; perhaps D is TRBD1 or TRBD2 (5 bases each). From germline, CDR1 is WNHNN and CDR2 SYGVQD (reference sequence). The CDR3 is 15 amino acids. V was cut by 4 bases and J by 1 base, with 12 bases left in between. The CDR3 loop reads CASSVRRGGTDTQYF. Written as DNA, the CDR3 is TGCGCCAGCAGTGTCCGGCGAGGGGGCACAGATACGCAGTATTTT.

The chain has TRBV27 and TRBJ2-1; 10 nucleotides line up with TRBD2. This CDR3 is 19 amino acids long. Germline V CDR1 and CDR2: MNHEY, SMNVEV (reference sequence). The V segment lost 6 bases and the J segment 3 bases; nucleotides outside the gene matches: 17. The CDR3 nucleotides read TGTGCCAGCAGCCCTGGACGACGAGAAGCGGGGGGGGGCTACAATGAGCAGTTCTTC. This encodes CASSPGRREAGGGYNEQFF.